This TCR beta chain was observed in a study of shared clonotypes between healthy human individuals. About the research overall: Donor ages ranged 18 to 49 years: a couple of women, a few men.

Each of the donors was a healthy adult who was HIV-negative and had not had a recent acute infection or vaccination. Repertoires were generated with immunoSEQ multiplex PCR, while TCRdb's copy carries only in-frame clones and drops some. The sample contains roughly 2,300,000 clones, about nine tenths of which appear only once. Trimming pared 2 bases from V and 5 bases from J, leaving 7 bases between. This CDR3 spans 13 amino acids. Germline assignment: CDR1 SGHTA and CDR2 FQGTGA. This receptor was taken from a man aged 18 to 29 in good health. Some clones in this sample may be carry-over from other donors' samples. Material for sequencing was naive CD4+ T cells from PBMCs. The subset is: CD45RA+ positively selected. The chain couples TRBV7-3 to TRBJ1-5; no clear D. Here the CDR3 DNA reads TGTGCCAGCAGCTTAGAGATAGATCAGCCCCAGCATTTT. Amino acids: CASSLEIDQPQHF.